The 24 T cell receptor beta chains reported below all come from one sample, sequenced in a study of blood T cells in healthy people across ages. A second PCR of about 7 to 12 cycles used a sample-barcoded 5' primer and a J-beta primer mix. TCRdb reprocessed the 5' RACE reads via MiXCR and lists one record per CDR3 protein. Among 650,000 to 700,000 distinct CDR3 sequences listed, about a third were seen once. The specimen was blood. The receptors were gathered from a woman of 80 years or more in good health.

With regard to this clonotype: A much larger clone differs from this one at a single base, so this may be a read error. J is TRBJ2-1 and V is TRBV12-3 or TRBV12-4; tentative D call: TRBD2 (5 bases). The V end lost 7 bases, the J end lost 9 bases, and 16 bases lay between the germline ends. The CDR3 runs 13 residues. The CDR3: CASTLTSGTEQFF. CDR3 in DNA: TGTGCCAGCACCCTAACCTCGGGAACTGAGCAGTTCTTC.

This clonotype was counted ten times or more. This chain uses TRBV6-2 or TRBV6-3 with TRBJ2-1; 16 bases fit TRBD2. The junction had 14 bases not matched to a gene; V was cut back by 6 bases and J by 15 bases. Looked up from germline, CDR1 is MNHEY and CDR2 is SVGEGT. CDR3 length: 16 amino acids. The CDR3 is CASRPGTSGGAAKRFF. The CDR3, as DNA: TGTGCCAGCAGACCCGGGACTAGCGGGGGGGCCGCGAAGCGGTTCTTC.

This clonotype was observed many times. The chain uses TRBV5-1 and TRBJ2-7, with a tentative D call TRBD2 (5 bases). This CDR3 is built from 14 residues. The germline gives CDR1 SGHRS, CDR2 YFSETQ. The V and J ends lost 0 bases and 2 bases respectively, with 9 bases between them. Written as DNA, the CDR3 is TGCGCCAGCAGCTTGGACGGGAATACCTACGAGCAGTACTTC. It translates to CASSLDGNTYEQYF.

As for this clonotype: A much larger clone sits a single nucleotide away, making a read error possible. The chain uses TRBV12-3 or TRBV12-4 and TRBJ2-4, with D possibly being TRBD1 (5 bases). The CDR3 has 13 amino acids. This CDR3 is CARSLDSKNIQYF. The CDR3 nucleotides read TGTGCCCGCAGTTTAGACAGCAAAAACATTCAGTACTTC.

The sample holds many counts of this clonotype. CDR3 DNA sequence: TGTGCCAGCAGTTCGTTCTATGGCTACACCTTC. Translating it yields CASSSFYGYTF. V gene TRBV11-2 combines with J gene TRBJ1-2; D gene uncertain. Germline-derived CDR1 and CDR2 are SGHAT and FQNNGV. The CDR3 length is 11 residues. The V and J ends lost 6 bases and 4 bases respectively, with 6 bases between them.

This clonotype has a count of ten or more. The gene calls are TRBV20-1 and TRBJ1-5; D remains ambiguous. V was clipped by 0 bases and J by 0 bases, with 12 bases between them. CDR1 and CDR2 (germline): DFQATT, SNEGSKA (reference sequence). The length of the CDR3 is 16 residues. The CDR3: CSARDARESSNQPQHF. The CDR3 coding sequence is TGCAGTGCTAGAGATGCGAGGGAATCTAGCAATCAGCCCCAGCATTTT.

This clonotype appeared many times. The J gene is TRBJ2-1, the V gene TRBV7-9; possible D gene TRBD2, 6 bases. There are 17 residues in the CDR3. The germline V gene has CDR1 SEHNR and CDR2 FQNEAQ (reference sequence). Trimming stripped 5 bases from V and 3 bases from J, with 20 bases between. CDR3 DNA: TGTGCCAGCAGCCGGAGGGACGAAAACCTCGGCTACAATGAGCAGTTCTTC. It is translated as CASSRRDENLGYNEQFF.

The table lists this clonotype with many counts. The chain has TRBV6-1 and TRBJ2-3, with TRBD1 matching over 8 bases. CDR1 MNHNS and CDR2 SASEGT come from the germline V gene. This CDR3 region has 15 residues. V lost 3 bases and J lost 4; bases outside the gene matches: 6. The DNA for the CDR3 is TGTGCCAGCAGTGATCAGGGGGCGTCAGCAGATACGCAGTATTTT. Translating gives CASSDQGASADTQYF.

This chain links TRBV2 with TRBJ1-4; 8 bases map to TRBD1. This CDR3 contains 14 residues. Looked up from germline, CDR1 is SNHLY and CDR2 is FYNNEI. With V trimmed by 10 bases and J by 6 bases, 10 bases remained unmatched. Here the CDR3 reads CANRGTEVYEKLFF. The CDR3, as DNA: TGTGCCAACAGGGGGACGGAAGTTTATGAAAAACTGTTTTTT.

This clonotype was counted ten times or more. The chain uses TRBV25-1 and TRBJ2-3; 7 bases map to TRBD1. V dropped 4 bases and J dropped 0; count of bases not matched to a gene: 10. The CDR3 extends over 17 amino acids. Germline V gene sequence: CDR1 MGHDK, CDR2 SYGVNS. CDR3 loop: CASSADTGVPSTDTQYF. Here the CDR3 DNA reads TGTGCCAGCAGTGCCGATACAGGGGTCCCTAGCACAGATACGCAGTATTTT.

Many counts were recorded for this clonotype. The rearrangement links TRBV7-3 to TRBJ2-6, with TRBD1 matching 7 bases. Losses at the gene ends were 1 base for V and 2 bases for J; bases not matched to a gene: 11. The CDR3 loop spans 19 amino acids. Germline V gene data show CDR1 as SGHTA and CDR2 as FQGTGA. The CDR3, as DNA: TGTGCCAGCAGCTTAAAGGGCCAGGGGGTCCTCACTGGGGCCAACGTCCTGACTTTC. Translating gives CASSLKGQGVLTGANVLTF.

A note on this clonotype: A much more abundant neighbour one base away suggests this may be a read error. The J gene is TRBJ2-5, the V gene TRBV5-1; TRBD2 matches 8 bases. Germline CDR1 reads SGHRS; CDR2 reads YFSETQ. The CDR3 covers 16 residues. V lost 4 bases, J lost 5 bases, and 13 bases stayed unmatched. The CDR3 sequence is CASSPLRAGVRETQYF. In DNA, the CDR3 is TGCGCCAGCAGCCCCTTGCGAGCGGGGGTCCGTGAGACCCAGTACTTC.

The V call is TRBV12-3 or TRBV12-4, the J call TRBJ2-3; the match to TRBD2 covers 8 bases. V trimming: 8 bases; J trimming: 4 bases; junction bases outside the gene matches: 8. This CDR3 region has 14 residues. The CDR3 protein is CASHGGGPADTQYF. CDR3 DNA sequence: TGTGCCAGCCATGGCGGGGGGCCGGCAGATACGCAGTATTTT.

V usage is TRBV7-9 and J usage is TRBJ1-4, with 8 bases lining up with TRBD1. This CDR3 is built from 19 residues. The V segment lost 4 bases and the J segment 0 bases; nucleotides outside the gene matches: 13. CDR1 and CDR2 (germline): SEHNR, FQNEAQ (reference sequence). CDR3 nucleotides: TGTGCCAGCAGCTCGGACAGGGATCGACCAATTGCAACTAATGAAAAACTGTTTTTT. It is translated as CASSSDRDRPIATNEKLFF.

This chain connects TRBV20-1 to TRBJ2-2, with D possibly being TRBD1 (6 bases). Per germline, CDR1 DFQATT and CDR2 SNEGSKA (reference sequence). Trimming took 0 bases from V and 2 from J, leaving 10 bases between them. CDR3 length: 15 residues. CDR3 DNA sequence: TGCAGTGCTAGAGATACCAGGGGCAACACCGGGGAGCTGTTTTTT. It yields the protein CSARDTRGNTGELFF.

Comment on this clonotype: This may come from a read error, since a much larger clone is one base off. This chain uses TRBV6-6 with TRBJ1-1; tentative D call: TRBD1 (6 bases). V lost 6 bases and J lost 3, with 17 bases in between. There are 15 residues in the CDR3. The germline gives CDR1 MNHNY, CDR2 SVGAGI (reference sequence). CDR3 protein: CASRGPGTQYTEAFF. CDR3 nucleotide sequence: TGTGCCAGCAGGGGTCCCGGGACACAGTACACTGAAGCTTTCTTT.

As to this clonotype: This may arise from a read error, as a much more abundant clone is one base away. J is TRBJ2-1 and V is TRBV7-2; D ambiguous. CDR1 is SGHTA and CDR2 is FQGNSA in the germline V gene. Trimming removed 1 base at V and 11 bases at J, with 12 bases between. The CDR3 has 13 amino acids. CDR3: CASSLVPASKQFF. The CDR3 coding sequence is TGTGCCAGCAGCTTAGTACCGGCCTCTAAGCAGTTCTTC.

Comments on this clonotype: This may come from a read error, since a much larger clone is one base off. The chain couples TRBV25-1 to TRBJ2-5; D gene unclear. With the DNA end fitting TRBJ2-7 better, the J assignment may be wrong. This CDR3 spans 14 amino acids. CDR1 and CDR2 from the germline V gene are MGHDK and SYGVNS. The CDR3 here is CAGTETGLKNEQYF. CDR3 nucleotide sequence: TGTGCCGGCACCGAGACCGGTTTAAAAAACGAGCAGTACTTC.

This clonotype was found many times. V is TRBV11-2 and J is TRBJ2-7; no clear D gene. CDR1 and CDR2 from the germline V gene are SGHAT and FQNNGV. This CDR3 has 14 amino acids. V was clipped by 0 bases and J by 0 bases, with 6 bases between them. The DNA for the CDR3 is TGTGCCAGCAGCTTAGAGCGGAACTCCTACGAGCAGTACTTC. Translating it yields CASSLERNSYEQYF.

The J gene is TRBJ1-2, the V gene TRBV15; 7 positions agree with TRBD1. The V segment lost 0 bases and the J segment 5 bases; nucleotides outside the gene matches: 0. CDR3 length equals 13 residues. CDR1 is LNHNV, CDR2 YYDKDF, per germline (reference sequence). The CDR3 DNA reads TGTGCCACCAGCAGAGACAGGGGGTATGGCTACACCTTC. Its translation: CATSRDRGYGYTF.

A word on this clonotype: Possible read error: a much larger clone is one base away. V gene TRBV7-3 combines with J gene TRBJ2-7, with 7 bases that match TRBD2. CDR1 and CDR2 (germline): SGHTA, FQGTGA. The CDR3 has 14 amino acids. The CDR3 reads CASSPTGGNYGQYF. As DNA, the CDR3 is TGTGCCAGCAGCCCGACCGGGGGGAACTACGGGCAGTACTTC.

In this sample, this clonotype turned up many times. A much bigger clone sits one base away, suggesting this may be a read error. The V gene is TRBV20-1, the J gene TRBJ2-5; D is undetermined. The V gene's germline CDR1 is DFQATT and CDR2 SNEGSKA (reference sequence). This CDR3 contains 11 residues. Between the trimmed V and J ends, which lost 3 bases and 11 bases, there was a span of 13 bases. The CDR3 DNA follows: TGCAGTGCTAGTTTGGGAATTGAGCAGTACTTC. Protein product: CSASLGIEQYF.

This clonotype was seen a handful of times. A read error may be the cause here, since a much bigger clone is one base away. The chain combines TRBV7-2 with TRBJ2-7; 7 nucleotides agree with TRBD1. The CDR3 sequence is 15 residues long. Germline CDR1 and CDR2: SGHTA and FQGNSA. Trimming cost V 5 bases and J 7 bases; bases outside gene matches: 14. In DNA form, the CDR3 reads TGTGCCAGCAGCCAAGGGGGACAGCGATACAATGAGCAGTACTTC. Translation gives CASSQGGQRYNEQYF.

This clonotype was detected many times. This chain joins TRBV20-1 and TRBJ2-1; 9 bases match TRBD1. Germline assignment: CDR1 DFQATT and CDR2 SNEGSKA (reference sequence). The CDR3 loop spans 13 amino acids. J gave up 6 bases and V 3 bases, and 3 bases lay outside the gene matches. The CDR3 here is CSARDRGSNEQFF. DNA of the CDR3: TGCAGTGCTAGGGACAGGGGTAGCAATGAGCAGTTCTTC.